This T cell receptor (beta chain) was documented in a study of vaccination effects on CD4 cells after COVID-19. The assay was immunoSEQ multiplex PCR, and TCRdb's table has in-frame clones only and misses some. The sample includes fewer than 90,000 clones, about three quarters of them seen just once. This clone was recorded a few times. Its specificity is unknown. ViraFEST expansion of antigen-specific CD4+ T cells with viral peptide pools preceded sequencing. Between days 9 and 11 of culture, CD4+ T cells were separated out. Vaccination of participants consisted of two doses of either the BNT162b2 or mRNA-1273 vaccine. Two million PBMC per well received approximately 10 IU/ml IL-2 and approximately 11 ug/ml peptides in culture. The sample here was CD4+ T cells from PBMCs cultured with HCoV-OC43 spike peptides, taken after COVID-19 vaccination. Subset indicated: HCoV-OC43 spike overlapping peptide pool stimulation. The sequence derives from a human donor who received a COVID-19 vaccine.

The DNA for the CDR3 is TGTGCCAGCAGTTCCAGGGTACTGAACACTGAAGCTTTCTTT. Protein: CASSSRVLNTEAFF. This chain links TRBV27 with TRBJ1-1; a weak D match, TRBD1 (5 bases). The V end lost 4 bases, the J end lost 0 bases, and 9 bases lay between the germline ends. In germline, CDR1 is MNHEY, CDR2 SMNVEV (reference sequence). CDR3 length: 14 residues.